This section outlines one T cell receptor (beta chain) sequence together with its context. The junction does not match germline at one end; this may be a read error. The data stem from a study of T cells in Graves' hyperthyroidism and ophthalmopathy. With duration under 3 months, ophthalmopathy was active: Clinical Activity Score at least 3, NOSPECS at least 4. The CDR3 extends over 12 amino acids. Amplified regions were TCR beta CDR3 sequences from RNA transcripts. Researchers ran a first-round RT-PCR on the TCR CDR3 using the HTBI primer set. TCRdb called the multiplex PCR reads again in MiXCR, with one record for every CDR3 protein. Here the sample spans around 600,000 distinct CDR3 sequences, 14% being singletons.

This chain uses TRBV12-3 or TRBV12-4 with TRBJ1-1; weak D call: TRBD1 (5 bases). The sequenced sample was blood. The origin of this receptor is a woman between 18 and 29 years old with Graves' ophthalmopathy. The CDR3 coding sequence is TGTGCCAGCACCCGGGGGAACACTGAAGCTCTCTTT. Its protein is CASTRGNTEALF.